This T cell receptor beta chain is from a study of Graves' ophthalmopathy and Graves' hyperthyroidism. TCR beta CDR3 regions were amplified from RNA transcripts. In the first round, RT-PCR was carried out with HTBI primers, and a multiplex PCR formed the second round. One entry per CDR3 protein results from TCRdb running MiXCR on the multiplex PCR reads. This table holds 1 million to 1.3 million distinct CDR3 sequences, 35% to 45% found once. Physicians reached a diagnosis by relying on clinical symptoms, serum thyroxine, TRAb, thyroid ultrasound and orbital computed tomography. Study outcomes and limitations: The model predicted ophthalmopathy progression with over 60% sensitivity and around 72% specificity. From stable hyperthyroidism, ophthalmopathy was separated by a 13-signature model with roughly 89% sensitivity and approximately 84% specificity. Blood shared most expanded thyroid clonotypes above 0.001 frequency.

This clonotype was detected only a few times. What it binds is not known. This CDR3 is built from 15 residues. J lost 3 bases, V lost 6 bases, and 7 bases had no gene match. CDR1 and CDR2 (germline): MNHEY, SVGAGI. The clonotype was recovered from an adult man with Graves' hyperthyroidism. Sequencing was done on a sample of peripheral blood or thyroid tissue (not recorded which). The V gene is TRBV6-5, the J gene TRBJ1-2; 10 positions match TRBD1. The CDR3 here is CASSRTGTGDYGYTF. CDR3 DNA: TGTGCCAGCAGCCGGACCGGGACAGGGGACTATGGCTACACCTTC.